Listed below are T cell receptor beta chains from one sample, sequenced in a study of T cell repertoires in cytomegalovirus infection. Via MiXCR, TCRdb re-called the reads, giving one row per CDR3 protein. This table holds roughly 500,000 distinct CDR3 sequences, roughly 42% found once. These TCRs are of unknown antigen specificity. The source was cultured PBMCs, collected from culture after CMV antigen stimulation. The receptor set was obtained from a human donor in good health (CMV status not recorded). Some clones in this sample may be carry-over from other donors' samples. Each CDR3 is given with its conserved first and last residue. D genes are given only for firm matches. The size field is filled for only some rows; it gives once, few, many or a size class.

CDR3nt: TGTGCCAGTTTAAATTGGGGGTCCCCGGACTCTGGAAACACCATATATTTT
CDR3aa: CASLNWGSPDSGNTIYF
abundance: few
v_gene: TRBV7-9
d_gene: .
j_gene: TRBJ1-3

CDR3nt: TGTGCCAGCCCTTGTTTTGACAGGCCGAACTATGGCTACACCTTC
CDR3aa: CASPCFDRPNYGYTF
abundance: few
v_gene: TRBV19
d_gene: .
j_gene: TRBJ1-2

CDR3nt: TGTGCCAGCACCGATGGACTAGCGGTTAACAATGAGCAGTTCTTC
CDR3aa: CASTDGLAVNNEQFF
abundance: .
v_gene: TRBV12-3/TRBV12-4
d_gene: TRBD2
j_gene: TRBJ2-1

CDR3nt: TGTGCCAGCAGTTCATTCTTCCCCGTGGACTCTCTGAACACTGAAGCTTTCTTT
CDR3aa: CASSSFFPVDSLNTEAFF
abundance: .
v_gene: TRBV27
d_gene: .
j_gene: TRBJ1-1

CDR3nt: TGTGCTAGTGGTGGGGAGCCGGGCCCTAGCACAGATACGCAGTATTTT
CDR3aa: CASGGEPGPSTDTQYF
abundance: few
v_gene: TRBV12-5
d_gene: .
j_gene: TRBJ2-3

CDR3nt: TGTGCCAGCAGTTACTCGTTACGGCAGGGCACTGAAGCTTTCTTT
CDR3aa: CASSYSLRQGTEAFF
abundance: .
v_gene: TRBV6-6
d_gene: .
j_gene: TRBJ1-1

CDR3nt: TGTGCCAGTAGTATAATCTGGGACAGGGTTTTTCAGCCCCAGCATTTT
CDR3aa: CASSIIWDRVFQPQHF
abundance: .
v_gene: TRBV19
d_gene: TRBD1
j_gene: TRBJ1-5

CDR3nt: TGTGCCAGCAGCTTATTTGCGGCAGGCGCCGATACGCAGTATTTT
CDR3aa: CASSLFAAGADTQYF
abundance: .
v_gene: TRBV7-9
d_gene: .
j_gene: TRBJ2-3

CDR3nt: TGTGCCAGCAGCCAACAGACTAGCGGGGGAGCAGATACGCAGTATTTT
CDR3aa: CASSQQTSGGADTQYF
abundance: few
v_gene: TRBV5-4
d_gene: TRBD2
j_gene: TRBJ2-3

CDR3nt: TGTGCCAGCAGTTTAAGGCGACCGGGACCGCCGCCGGGAAACACCATATATTTT
CDR3aa: CASSLRRPGPPPGNTIYF
abundance: .
v_gene: TRBV12-3/TRBV12-4
d_gene: .
j_gene: TRBJ1-3

CDR3nt: TGTGCCAGCAGCCAAGATTGGGGCTTCAGGAGGAATGAAAAACTGTTTTTT
CDR3aa: CASSQDWGFRRNEKLFF
abundance: .
v_gene: TRBV4-2
d_gene: .
j_gene: TRBJ1-4

CDR3nt: TGTGCCAGCAGCTTAGGCAATGAAGCTTTCTTT
CDR3aa: CASSLGNEAFF
abundance: .
v_gene: TRBV7-2
d_gene: .
j_gene: TRBJ1-1

CDR3nt: TGTGCCAGCAGCTCCTCCGGTTGGGGGAAGAGAAGCAGCACTGAAGCTTTCTTT
CDR3aa: CASSSSGWGKRSSTEAFF
abundance: .
v_gene: TRBV11-2
d_gene: .
j_gene: TRBJ1-1

CDR3nt: TGTGCCAGTAGCACCCCCGGGAGGGGGGCCAACGTCCTGACTTTC
CDR3aa: CASSTPGRGANVLTF
abundance: .
v_gene: TRBV19
d_gene: TRBD2
j_gene: TRBJ2-6

CDR3nt: TGTGCCAGCAGTAGTAGCGGGACCGGGGAGCTGTTTTTT
CDR3aa: CASSSSGTGELFF
abundance: .
v_gene: TRBV7-9
d_gene: TRBD2
j_gene: TRBJ2-2

CDR3nt: TGTGCCAGTAGTACCCAGGACAGGGTTGGCAATCAGCCCCAGCATTTT
CDR3aa: CASSTQDRVGNQPQHF
abundance: .
v_gene: TRBV19
d_gene: TRBD1
j_gene: TRBJ1-5

CDR3nt: TGTGCCAGTAGTATGGGCGGGAGCAGGGTCAACACCGGGGAGCTGTTTTTT
CDR3aa: CASSMGGSRVNTGELFF
abundance: .
v_gene: TRBV19
d_gene: TRBD2
j_gene: TRBJ2-2

CDR3nt: TGCAGCGCTAGTCGCGGGAGAGTCTACAATGAGCAGTTCTTC
CDR3aa: CSASRGRVYNEQFF
abundance: few
v_gene: TRBV20-1
d_gene: TRBD2
j_gene: TRBJ2-1

CDR3nt: TGCGCCAGCAGCCAAGAAGGCCGGGGAGGGGATACGCAGTATTTT
CDR3aa: CASSQEGRGGDTQYF
abundance: few
v_gene: TRBV4-1
d_gene: TRBD2
j_gene: TRBJ2-3

CDR3nt: TGTGCCAGCAGTTACGCAGGGGTGGAGTACGAGCAGTACTTC
CDR3aa: CASSYAGVEYEQYF
abundance: .
v_gene: TRBV6-2/TRBV6-3
d_gene: .
j_gene: TRBJ2-7

CDR3nt: TGCGCCAGCAGCTATACAACAGGGAGCAATGAGCAGTTCTTC
CDR3aa: CASSYTTGSNEQFF
abundance: once
v_gene: TRBV5-1
d_gene: .
j_gene: TRBJ2-1

CDR3nt: TGTGCCAGCAGCCGATATATTGGGGGCACTGAAGCTTTCTTT
CDR3aa: CASSRYIGGTEAFF
abundance: .
v_gene: TRBV5-4
d_gene: .
j_gene: TRBJ1-1